A selection of T cell receptor beta chains follows, all from one sample in a study of T cell changes during pregnancy in multiple sclerosis. The method was immunoSEQ multiplex PCR; TCRdb's version includes in-frame clones alone and lacks a portion of them. The data show 85,000 to 130,000 clones, around 94% seen once. The material sequenced was peripheral blood, taken in the second trimester of pregnancy. These receptors all stem from a female donor with multiple sclerosis, enrolled in a pregnancy study. The CDR3 runs from the conserved cysteine through the conserved F or W. The D gene is left open where the match is weak. Some rows mark clone size as missing; the rest say once, few, many or name a class of expanded clone.

>TRBV2|-|TRBJ1-6|once
TGTGCCAGCAGTGGCCAGGCTCCGAGCTCCTATAATTCACCCCTCCACTTT
CASSGQAPSSYNSPLHF
>TRBV29-1|TRBD1|TRBJ1-1|-
TGCAGCGTTGGGCTGTCGGTCCCCGGGACAGCGTTGAACACTGAAGCTTTCTTT
CSVGLSVPGTALNTEAFF
>TRBV7-2|-|TRBJ1-1|-
TGTGCCAGCAGCTTCCTGACCGGATCCCGAGGTGAAGCTTTCTTT
CASSFLTGSRGEAFF
>TRBV11-2|-|TRBJ1-2|once
TGTGCCAGCAGCCTAACGGGGTATGGCTACACCTTC
CASSLTGYGYTF
>TRBV19|-|TRBJ1-6|-
TGTGCCAGTAGTATGAGGGAGGGTAATTCACCCCTCCACTTT
CASSMREGNSPLHF
>TRBV19|-|TRBJ2-1|-
TGTGCCAGTAGTATACTGAGCAATGAGCAGTTCTTC
CASSILSNEQFF
>TRBV6-5|-|TRBJ1-2|once
TGTGCCAGCAGTTACTCCGGTGTCGGTGGCTACACCTTC
CASSYSGVGGYTF
>TRBV30|-|TRBJ2-3|-
TGTGCCTGGAGTGTACTTGATACGCAGTATTTT
CAWSVLDTQYF
>TRBV15|-|TRBJ1-1|-
TGTGCCACCAGCAGGGACCGGGGGAAGGGCACTGAAGCTTTCTTT
CATSRDRGKGTEAFF
>TRBV6-1|TRBD2|TRBJ2-1|-
TGTGCCAGCAGTGTATCAAGCGGGGGTTACAATGAGCAGTTCTTC
CASSVSSGGYNEQFF
>TRBV5-1|-|TRBJ2-3|-
TGCGCCAGCAGCCGGGGGACGGTGAGCACAGATACGCAGTATTTT
CASSRGTVSTDTQYF
>TRBV15|TRBD1|TRBJ1-3|-
TGTGCCACCAGCAGAGGGGGACAGCGCCGGGTCCGGAGCTCTGGAAACACCATATATTTT
CATSRGGQRRVRSSGNTIYF
>TRBV30|-|TRBJ1-4|-
TGTGCCTGGAGCGCCCCGGGGGTCGCTAATGAAAAACTGTTTTTT
CAWSAPGVANEKLFF
>TRBV9|TRBD1|TRBJ2-7|once
TGTGCCAGCAGCGTAGCCGGGACAGGGGGTGACGAGCAGTACTTC
CASSVAGTGGDEQYF
>TRBV7-2|-|TRBJ1-1|-
TGTGCCAGCAGCTTAGAACAGTTAGGGGCGAACACTGAAGCTTTCTTT
CASSLEQLGANTEAFF
>TRBV5-1|-|TRBJ2-7|-
TGCGCCAGCAGGGCGGGGCAGTACGAGCAGTACTTC
CASRAGQYEQYF
>TRBV15|TRBD2|TRBJ2-5|-
TGTGCCACCAGCAGAGACGGGACTAGCGGGAGGCGGGAGACCCAGTACTTC
CATSRDGTSGRRETQYF
>TRBV9|-|TRBJ1-1|-
TGTGCCAGCAGCCTCCCGCCGGCTGAAGCTTTCTTT
CASSLPPAEAFF
>TRBV10-1|-|TRBJ2-2|-
TGCGCCAGCAGTGAGTCTACGGGGGGCCACGGGGAGCTGTTTTTT
CASSESTGGHGELFF
>TRBV5-4|-|TRBJ2-4|once
TGTGCCAGCAGCTTCGAGGGTACTAGCAAAAACATTCAGTACTTC
CASSFEGTSKNIQYF
>TRBV5-1|-|TRBJ2-5|-
TGCGCCAGCAGCCGACAGGACACTCAAGAGACCCAGTACTTC
CASSRQDTQETQYF
>TRBV6-6|-|TRBJ1-1|once
TGTGCCAGCAGTTACTCTCGGGATGAGGGCACTGAAGCTTTCTTT
CASSYSRDEGTEAFF
>TRBV30|-|TRBJ1-2|few
TGTGCCTGGAGTGTAAGGGGATCTGGCTACACCTTC
CAWSVRGSGYTF
>TRBV4-1|TRBD1|TRBJ1-4|-
TGCGCCAGCAGCCGGGCCGGGGGGTGGCCGGGACAGGGGGCGCATGGGGAAAAACTGTTTTTT
CASSRAGGWPGQGAHGEKLFF
>TRBV6-5|-|TRBJ1-3|-
TGTGCCAGCAGTTTACAGGCCGGAAACACCATATATTTT
CASSLQAGNTIYF
>TRBV27|TRBD2|TRBJ2-7|-
TGTGCCAGCAGTTTAATGAGGGGGGGACTAGCGGGAGGTTTCTCCTACGAGCAGTACTTC
CASSLMRGGLAGGFSYEQYF
>TRBV9|-|TRBJ2-2|-
TGTGCCAGCAGCGTAGCTTCAGAGGGGGTGACGGGCACCGGGGAGCTGTTTTTT
CASSVASEGVTGTGELFF
>TRBV6-5|-|TRBJ2-1|-
TGTGCCAGCAGTCAAACCTCAGGGCTCCGGGAGCAGTTCTTC
CASSQTSGLREQFF
>TRBV5-1|TRBD1|TRBJ1-1|-
TGCGCCAGCAGCTCGGCCGGGACAGGGGGAATGAACACTGAAGCTTTCTTT
CASSSAGTGGMNTEAFF
>TRBV29-1|-|TRBJ2-5|-
TGCAGCGTTGTTGGGCGCGAGACCCAGTACTTC
CSVVGRETQYF
>TRBV19|TRBD1|TRBJ1-1|-
TGTGCCAGTAGTAGGACAGGGGCCACTGAAGCTTTCTTT
CASSRTGATEAFF
>TRBV4-1|TRBD1|TRBJ2-7|-
TGCGCCAGCAGCCATCAAGTGACAGGGTTTCCCTACGAGCAGTACTTC
CASSHQVTGFPYEQYF
>TRBV5-4|TRBD2|TRBJ2-1|once
TGTGCCAGCAGCGTAGGGACTAGCGGGATCGCCTACAATGAGCAGTTCTTC
CASSVGTSGIAYNEQFF
>TRBV19|TRBD1|TRBJ1-2|-
TGTGCCAGTAGTCCGGGACAGGGCTTCCCCTATGGCTACACCTTC
CASSPGQGFPYGYTF
>TRBV5-6|-|TRBJ1-2|-
TGTGCCAGCAGCTTGGTACAGGACTATGGCTACACCTTC
CASSLVQDYGYTF
>TRBV5-4|-|TRBJ1-1|-
TGTGCCAGCAGCTTCCCCAGGGTCGGCACTGAAGCTTTCTTT
CASSFPRVGTEAFF
>TRBV4-2|TRBD1|TRBJ1-5|few
TGTGCCAGCAGCCAAGATATCCGGGACAGGTTCAATCAGCCCCAGCATTTT
CASSQDIRDRFNQPQHF
>TRBV5-1|-|TRBJ1-5|-
TGCGCCAGCAGCCCGGACAGTCTCAATCAGCCCCAGCATTTT
CASSPDSLNQPQHF
>TRBV6-1|-|TRBJ1-5|-
TGTGCCAGCAGTGATAACCGGGGGGCGCCGAGGGGCAATCAGCCCCAGCATTTT
CASSDNRGAPRGNQPQHF
>TRBV7-2|-|TRBJ1-6|-
TGTGCCAGCAGCTTACCCCTACAGGGCAAGGCACCCCTCCACTTT
CASSLPLQGKAPLHF
>TRBV7-9|TRBD1|TRBJ1-5|-
TGTGCCAGCAGCGAGACAGGGGGTCAGCCCCAGCATTTT
CASSETGGQPQHF
>TRBV29-1|TRBD1|TRBJ1-5|-
TGCAGCGTTGGACAGGGCTTCAATCAGCCCCAGCATTTT
CSVGQGFNQPQHF
>TRBV27|-|TRBJ1-1|-
TGTGCCAGCAGTCTAAATGGTAACGACAGAAAAGCTTTCTTT
CASSLNGNDRKAFF
>TRBV21-1|-|TRBJ2-7|-
TGTGCCAGCAGCAAAGCCTCGCGGGGTCTCCCCACGTACTACGAGCAGTACTTC
CASSKASRGLPTYYEQYF
>TRBV18|TRBD1|TRBJ1-2|-
TGTGCCAGCTCAGGACAGGGTGGTGGCTACACCTTC
CASSGQGGGYTF
>TRBV2|-|TRBJ2-2|-
TGTGCCGGCAGCTGGACCGCGGCGGGCGGGGAGCTGTTTTTT
CAGSWTAAGGELFF
>TRBV30|TRBD2|TRBJ2-3|-
TGTGCCTGGGCCTTACTAGCGGGAGGGAACACGCAGTATTTT
CAWALLAGGNTQYF
>TRBV15|-|TRBJ1-5|-
TGTGCCACCAGCAGAGATCAGGGAAGTCAGCCCCAGCATTTT
CATSRDQGSQPQHF
>TRBV15|TRBD1|TRBJ2-7|-
TGTGCCACCAGCAGCAACCGGGACAGGGGAGTCTACGAGCAGTACTTC
CATSSNRDRGVYEQYF
>TRBV11-1|TRBD2|TRBJ2-1|-
TGTGCCAGCAGCCCCCACCTAGCGGGAAGCTCCTACAATGAGCAGTTCTTC
CASSPHLAGSSYNEQFF
>TRBV29-1|-|TRBJ2-3|-
TGCAGCGTTGTACGGGGGAACACAGATACGCAGTATTTT
CSVVRGNTDTQYF
>TRBV19|TRBD2|TRBJ2-7|-
TGTGCCAGTAGTACAACTAGCGGGGTCTACGAGCAGTACTTC
CASSTTSGVYEQYF
>TRBV28|TRBD1|TRBJ2-1|-
TGTGCCAGCAGTCAAACAGGGGCCGTTTACAATGAGCAGTTCTTC
CASSQTGAVYNEQFF
>TRBV9|-|TRBJ2-3|once
TGTGCCAGCAGCGTAAACGGACAATACGATACGCAGTATTTT
CASSVNGQYDTQYF
>TRBV28|-|TRBJ1-5|-
TGTGCCAGCAGTTTTCCAGGGGAGAAAAATCAGCCCCAGCATTTT
CASSFPGEKNQPQHF
>TRBV4-2|-|TRBJ1-1|-
TGTGCCAGCAGCCAAGCCCGACAGAACACTGAAGCTTTCTTT
CASSQARQNTEAFF
>TRBV7-2|TRBD1|TRBJ1-2|-
TGTGCCAGCAGCGTGGACAGGGGCGAAGGCTACACCTTC
CASSVDRGEGYTF
>TRBV9|TRBD2|TRBJ2-1|-
TGTGCCAGCAGCGTAGCTACTAGCGGGGGTCTGAGCTCCTACAATGAGCAGTTCTTC
CASSVATSGGLSSYNEQFF
>TRBV5-8|-|TRBJ1-6|-
TGTGCCAGCAGCTTGCGGAGCTCCAATTCACCCCTCCACTTT
CASSLRSSNSPLHF
>TRBV30|-|TRBJ2-7|-
TGTGCCTGGAGTGAGGGACACCCATACGAGCAGTACTTC
CAWSEGHPYEQYF